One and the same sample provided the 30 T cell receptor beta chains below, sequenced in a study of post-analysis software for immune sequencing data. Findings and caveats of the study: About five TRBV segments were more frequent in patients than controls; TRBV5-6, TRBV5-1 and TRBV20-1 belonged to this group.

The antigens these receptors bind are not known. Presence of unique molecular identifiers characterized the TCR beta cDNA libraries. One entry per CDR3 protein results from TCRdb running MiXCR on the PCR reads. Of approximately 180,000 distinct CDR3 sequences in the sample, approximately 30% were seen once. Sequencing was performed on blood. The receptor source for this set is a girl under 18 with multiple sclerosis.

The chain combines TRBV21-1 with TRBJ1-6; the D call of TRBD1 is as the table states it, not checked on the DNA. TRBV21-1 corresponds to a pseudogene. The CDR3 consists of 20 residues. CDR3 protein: CASSKATTTTGRMDDSPLHF. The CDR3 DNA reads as TGTGCCAGCAGCAAGGCTACCACTACAACGGGACGGATGGATGATTCACCCCTCCACTTT.

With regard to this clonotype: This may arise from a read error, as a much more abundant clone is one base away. In nucleotides, the CDR3 is TGCAGTGCTTGCATCAGCGGGAGCTCCTACGAGCAGTACTTC. This sequence encodes CSACISGSSYEQYF. The chain links TRBV20-1 to TRBJ2-7, with TRBD2 matching 8 bases. CDR3 length: 14 amino acids. The V and J ends lost 5 bases and 0 bases, in that order; junction bases with no gene match: 6. Germline CDR1 DFQATT, CDR2 SNEGSKA (reference sequence).

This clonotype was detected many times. CDR3 DNA sequence: TGCGCCAGCAGCCACGGACTAGGCCCTAGGGAGCAGTTCTTC. Protein: CASSHGLGPREQFF. This rearrangement joins TRBV4-1 to TRBJ2-1; 7 bases line up with TRBD2. The CDR3 consists of 14 residues. Trimming at V came to 3 bases and at J to 10 bases, leaving 9 bases not matched to a gene. Germline V gene data show CDR1 as MGHRA and CDR2 as YSYEKL.

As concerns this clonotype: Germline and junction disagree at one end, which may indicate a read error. Here the CDR3 DNA reads TGCGCCGGCAGCTGGGACAGGGGGCTGGCAACTAATGAAAAACTGTTTTTT. This translates into CAGSWDRGLATNEKLFF. V and J are TRBV5-1 and TRBJ1-4; 12 positions match TRBD1. CDR3 length: 17 amino acids. Germline V gene lookup returns CDR1 SGHRS and CDR2 YFSETQ.

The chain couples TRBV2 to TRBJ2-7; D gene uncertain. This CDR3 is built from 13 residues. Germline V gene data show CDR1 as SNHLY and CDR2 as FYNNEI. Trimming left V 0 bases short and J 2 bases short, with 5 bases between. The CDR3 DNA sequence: TGTGCCAGCAGTGAAGCCCTTCCCTACGAGCAGTACTTC. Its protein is CASSEALPYEQYF.

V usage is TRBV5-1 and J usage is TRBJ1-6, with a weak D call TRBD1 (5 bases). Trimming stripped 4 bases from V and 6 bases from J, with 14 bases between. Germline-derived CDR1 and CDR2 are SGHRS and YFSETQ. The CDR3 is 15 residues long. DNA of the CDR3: TGCGCCAGCAGCGATAGGACAAGTGTTAATTCACCCCTCCACTTT. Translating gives CASSDRTSVNSPLHF.

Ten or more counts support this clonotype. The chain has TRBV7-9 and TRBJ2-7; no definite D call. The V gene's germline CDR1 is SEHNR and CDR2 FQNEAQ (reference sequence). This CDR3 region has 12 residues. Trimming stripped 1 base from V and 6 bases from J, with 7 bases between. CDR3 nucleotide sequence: TGTGCCAGCAGCTTAGTAGCCTCCGAGCAGTACTTC. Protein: CASSLVASEQYF.

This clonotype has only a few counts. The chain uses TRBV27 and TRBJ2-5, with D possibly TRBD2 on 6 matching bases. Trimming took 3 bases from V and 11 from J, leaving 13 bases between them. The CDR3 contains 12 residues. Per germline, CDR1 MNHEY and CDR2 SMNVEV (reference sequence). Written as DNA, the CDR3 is TGTGCCAGCAGTTTTGGGGGGATTGAGCAGTACTTC. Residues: CASSFGGIEQYF.

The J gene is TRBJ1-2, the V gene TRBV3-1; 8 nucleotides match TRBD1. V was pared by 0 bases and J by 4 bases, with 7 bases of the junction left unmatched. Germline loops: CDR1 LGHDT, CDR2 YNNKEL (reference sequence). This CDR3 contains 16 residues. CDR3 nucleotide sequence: TGTGCCAGCAGCCAAGATCGGCCAGGGGGCCGCTATGGCTACACCTTC. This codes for CASSQDRPGGRYGYTF.

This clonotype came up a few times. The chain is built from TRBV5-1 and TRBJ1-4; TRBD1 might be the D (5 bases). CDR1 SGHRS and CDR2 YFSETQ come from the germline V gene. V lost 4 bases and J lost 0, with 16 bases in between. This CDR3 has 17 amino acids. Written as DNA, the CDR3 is TGCGCCAGCAGCCAGGGCCCGACCACTACAACTAATGAAAAACTGTTTTTT. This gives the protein CASSQGPTTTTNEKLFF.

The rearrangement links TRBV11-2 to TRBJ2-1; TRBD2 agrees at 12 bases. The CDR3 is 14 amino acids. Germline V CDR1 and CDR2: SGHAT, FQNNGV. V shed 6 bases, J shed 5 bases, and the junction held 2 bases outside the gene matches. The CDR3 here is CASRLAGGNNEQFF. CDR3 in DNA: TGTGCCAGCAGGCTAGCGGGAGGGAACAATGAGCAGTTCTTC.

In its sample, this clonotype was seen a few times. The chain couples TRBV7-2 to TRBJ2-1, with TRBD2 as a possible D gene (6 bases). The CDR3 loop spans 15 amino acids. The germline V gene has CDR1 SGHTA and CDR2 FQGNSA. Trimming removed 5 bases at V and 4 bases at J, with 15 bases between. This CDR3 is CASSLRDWIYNEQFF. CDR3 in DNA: TGTGCCAGCAGCCTCCGGGACTGGATATACAATGAGCAGTTCTTC. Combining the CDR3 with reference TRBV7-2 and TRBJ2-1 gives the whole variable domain GAGVSQSPSNKVTEKGKDVELRCDPISGHTALYWYRQSLGQGLEFLIYFQGNSAPDKSGLPSDRFSAERTGGSVSTLTIQRTQQEDSAVYLCASSLRDWIYNEQFFGPGTRLTVL.

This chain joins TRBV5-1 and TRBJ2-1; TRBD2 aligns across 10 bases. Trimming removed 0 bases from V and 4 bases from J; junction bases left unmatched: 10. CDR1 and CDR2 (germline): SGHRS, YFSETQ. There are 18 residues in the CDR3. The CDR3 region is CASSLVPSGSLYYNEQFF. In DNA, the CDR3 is TGCGCCAGCAGCTTGGTCCCTAGCGGGAGCTTGTATTACAATGAGCAGTTCTTC.

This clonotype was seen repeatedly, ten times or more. The CDR3 region is CASSFIGLAPYEQYF. DNA of the CDR3: TGTGCCAGCAGCTTCATAGGACTAGCGCCTTACGAGCAGTACTTC. The V call is TRBV5-4, the J call TRBJ2-7; the match to TRBD2 covers 9 bases. This CDR3 is built from 15 residues. V lost 2 bases and J lost 4; bases outside the gene matches: 7. Germline CDR1 and CDR2: SGHNT and YYREEE (reference sequence).

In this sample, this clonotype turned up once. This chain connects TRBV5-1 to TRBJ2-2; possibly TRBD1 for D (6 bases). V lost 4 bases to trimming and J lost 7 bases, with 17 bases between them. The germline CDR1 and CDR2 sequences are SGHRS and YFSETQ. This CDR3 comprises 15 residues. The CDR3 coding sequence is TGCGCCAGCAGCCCTCAACAGGGATGGGACGGGGAGCTGTTTTTT. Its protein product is CASSPQQGWDGELFF. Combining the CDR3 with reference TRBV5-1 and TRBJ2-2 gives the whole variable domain KAGVTQTPRYLIKTRGQQVTLSCSPISGHRSVSWYQQTPGQGLQFLFEYFSETQRNKGNFPGRFSGRQFSNSRSEMNVSTLELGDSALYLCASSPQQGWDGELFFGEGSRLTVL.

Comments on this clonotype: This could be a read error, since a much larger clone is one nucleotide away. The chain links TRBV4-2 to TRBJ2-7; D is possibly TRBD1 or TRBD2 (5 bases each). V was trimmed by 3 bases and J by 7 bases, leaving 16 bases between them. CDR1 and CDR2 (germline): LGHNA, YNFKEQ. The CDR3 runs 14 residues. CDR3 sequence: CASSQPGPNNEQYF. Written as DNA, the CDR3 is TGTGCCAGCAGCCAGCCGGGACCCAACAATGAGCAGTACTTC.

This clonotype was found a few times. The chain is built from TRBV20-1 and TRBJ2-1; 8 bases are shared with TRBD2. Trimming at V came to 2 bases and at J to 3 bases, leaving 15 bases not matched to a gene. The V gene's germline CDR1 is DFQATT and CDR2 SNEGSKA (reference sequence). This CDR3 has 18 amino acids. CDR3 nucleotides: TGCAGTGCTAGACCTTCCAGCGGGAGTAAGTTCGGCTACAATGAGCAGTTCTTC. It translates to CSARPSSGSKFGYNEQFF.

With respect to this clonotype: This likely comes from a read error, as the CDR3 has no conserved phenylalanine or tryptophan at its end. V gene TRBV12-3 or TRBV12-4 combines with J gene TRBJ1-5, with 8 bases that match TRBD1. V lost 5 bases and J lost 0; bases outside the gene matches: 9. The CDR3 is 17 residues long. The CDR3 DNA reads TGTGCCAGCAGTCCTGGACAGGGCGAATCTAGCAATCAGCCCCAGCATTGT. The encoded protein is CASSPGQGESSNQPQHC.

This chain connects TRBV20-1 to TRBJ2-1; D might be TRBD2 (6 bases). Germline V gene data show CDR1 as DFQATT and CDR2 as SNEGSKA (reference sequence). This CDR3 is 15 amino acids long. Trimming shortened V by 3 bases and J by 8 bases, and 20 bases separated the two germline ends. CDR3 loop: CSARFSGAPMDEQFF. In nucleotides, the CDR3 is TGCAGTGCTAGGTTTAGCGGCGCCCCTATGGATGAGCAGTTCTTC.

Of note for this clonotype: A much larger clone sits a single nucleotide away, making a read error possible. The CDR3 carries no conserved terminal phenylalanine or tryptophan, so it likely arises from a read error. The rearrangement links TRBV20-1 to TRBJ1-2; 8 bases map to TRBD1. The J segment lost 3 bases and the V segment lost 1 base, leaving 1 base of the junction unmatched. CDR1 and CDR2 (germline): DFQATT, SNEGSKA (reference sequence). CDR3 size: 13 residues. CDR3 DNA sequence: TGCAGTGCTAGAGGGGACAGGCACTATGGCTACACCGTC. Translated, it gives CSARGDRHYGYTV.

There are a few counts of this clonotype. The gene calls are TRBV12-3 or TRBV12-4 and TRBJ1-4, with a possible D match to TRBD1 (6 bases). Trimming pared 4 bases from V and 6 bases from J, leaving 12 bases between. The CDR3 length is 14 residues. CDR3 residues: CASSSSRGDEKLFF. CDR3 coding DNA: TGTGCCAGCAGTTCAAGCAGGGGTGATGAAAAACTGTTTTTT.

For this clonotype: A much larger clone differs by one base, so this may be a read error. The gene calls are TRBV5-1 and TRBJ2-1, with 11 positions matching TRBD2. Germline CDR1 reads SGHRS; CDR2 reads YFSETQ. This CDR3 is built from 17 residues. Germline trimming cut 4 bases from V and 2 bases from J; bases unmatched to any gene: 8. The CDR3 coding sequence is TGCGCCAGCAGCCTTACTAGCGGGAGACTCGCCTACAATGAGCAGTTCTTC. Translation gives CASSLTSGRLAYNEQFF.

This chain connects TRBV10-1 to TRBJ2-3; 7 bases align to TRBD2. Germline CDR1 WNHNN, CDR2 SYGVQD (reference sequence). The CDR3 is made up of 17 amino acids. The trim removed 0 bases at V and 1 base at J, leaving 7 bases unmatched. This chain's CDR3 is CASSESNLGGGTDTQYF. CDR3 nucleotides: TGCGCCAGCAGTGAGTCAAATCTGGGGGGGGGCACAGATACGCAGTATTTT.

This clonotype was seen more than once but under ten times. The CDR3 sequence: CASCSRAFYGYTF. The DNA of the CDR3 is TGTGCCAGCTGTTCCCGGGCGTTCTATGGCTACACCTTC. This rearrangement joins TRBV28 to TRBJ1-2; the D is unclear. CDR3 length: 13 residues. V was shortened by 8 bases and J by 4 bases, with 14 bases between the two germline ends. From germline, CDR1 is MDHEN and CDR2 SYDVKM.

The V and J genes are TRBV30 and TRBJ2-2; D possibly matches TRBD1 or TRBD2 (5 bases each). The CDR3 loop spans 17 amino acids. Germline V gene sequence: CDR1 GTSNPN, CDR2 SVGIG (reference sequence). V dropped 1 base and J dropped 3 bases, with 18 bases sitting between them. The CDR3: CAWSGNVEGRDTGELFF. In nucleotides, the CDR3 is TGTGCCTGGAGTGGGAACGTAGAGGGCAGGGACACCGGGGAGCTGTTTTTT.

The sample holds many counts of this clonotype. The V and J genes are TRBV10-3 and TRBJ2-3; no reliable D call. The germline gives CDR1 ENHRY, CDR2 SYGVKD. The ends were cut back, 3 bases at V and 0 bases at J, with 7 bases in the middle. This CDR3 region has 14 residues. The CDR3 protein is CAISEWSSTDTQYF. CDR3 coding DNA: TGTGCCATCAGTGAATGGAGTAGCACAGATACGCAGTATTTT.

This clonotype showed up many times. The CDR3 sequence is CSVYGATDTQYF. The CDR3 DNA is TGCAGCGTTTACGGTGCCACAGATACGCAGTATTTT. V gene TRBV29-1 combines with J gene TRBJ2-3; D not resolved. V gave up 5 bases and J gave up 2 bases, with 8 bases separating them. This CDR3 has 12 amino acids. Germline V gene sequence: CDR1 SQVTM, CDR2 ANQGSEA.

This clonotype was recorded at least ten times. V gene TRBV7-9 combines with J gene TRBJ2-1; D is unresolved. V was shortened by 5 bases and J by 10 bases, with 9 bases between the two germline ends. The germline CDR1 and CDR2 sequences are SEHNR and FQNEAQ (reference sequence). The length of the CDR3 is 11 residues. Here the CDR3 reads CASSPSWEQFF. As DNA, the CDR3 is TGTGCCAGCAGCCCCTCCTGGGAGCAGTTCTTC. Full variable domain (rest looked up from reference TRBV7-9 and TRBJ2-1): DTGVSQNPRHKITKRGQNVTFRCDPISEHNRLYWYRQTLGQGPEFLTYFQNEAQLEKSRLLSDRFSAERPKGSFSTLEIQRTEQGDSAMYLCASSPSWEQFFGPGTRLTVL.

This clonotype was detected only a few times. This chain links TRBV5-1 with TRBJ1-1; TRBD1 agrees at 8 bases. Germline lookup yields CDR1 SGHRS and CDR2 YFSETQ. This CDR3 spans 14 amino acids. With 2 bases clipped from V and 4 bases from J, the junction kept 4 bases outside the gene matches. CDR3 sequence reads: CASSLSGGLTEAFF. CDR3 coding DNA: TGCGCCAGCAGCTTATCAGGGGGCCTCACTGAAGCTTTCTTT.

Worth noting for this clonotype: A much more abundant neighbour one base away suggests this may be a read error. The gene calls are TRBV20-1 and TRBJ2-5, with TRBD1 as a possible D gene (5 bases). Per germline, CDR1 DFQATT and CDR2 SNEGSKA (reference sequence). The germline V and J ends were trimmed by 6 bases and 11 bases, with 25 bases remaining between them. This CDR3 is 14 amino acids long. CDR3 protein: CSANRLGRYNEQYF. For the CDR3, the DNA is TGCAGTGCAAACCGCCTGGGGCGCTACAATGAGCAGTACTTC.